This T cell receptor beta chain stems from a study of shared clonotypes between healthy human individuals. Across several immunoSEQ plates, the genomic DNA of each subset was split evenly. This table comes from immunoSEQ multiplex PCR, and its TCRdb copy is limited to in-frame clones, with some not included. The sample records over 950,000 clones, 77% being singletons. Both subsets, CD45RA+ naive and CD45RA-negative memory, were split from the CD4+ cells. Sequenced material: memory CD4+ T cells from PBMCs. Subset noted: CD45RA-negative fraction. The clonotype comes from a man between 18 and 35 years old in good health. Some clones in this sample may be carry-over from other donors' samples.

The CDR3 DNA is TGTGCCAGCAGCTTGGGGTATACAGGGGCGAGTACTTTCTTT. Protein: CASSLGYTGASTFF. The chain has TRBV7-2 and TRBJ1-1, with 7 bases that match TRBD1. The CDR3 has 14 residues. The V gene's germline CDR1 is SGHTA and CDR2 FQGNSA. J was trimmed by 12 bases and V by 3 bases; bases with no gene match: 13.